This T cell receptor beta chain was obtained from a study of T cells in Graves' hyperthyroidism and ophthalmopathy (dated by TCRdb to the late 2010s). Regarding the study in general: TCR V-J signatures able to tell the groups apart were searched for in a discovery cohort of more than 90 patients, of whom under 45 had Graves' ophthalmopathy and around 58 had stable Graves' hyperthyroidism. Prospective prediction of ophthalmopathy was tested in an independent validation cohort of approximately 19 hyperthyroidism patients and 17 patients who later progressed to ophthalmopathy. The roughly 91 discovery patients were randomly split 7:3 into training and test sets. In roughly six Graves' hyperthyroidism patients, the study also compared T-cell repertoires from thyroid tissue with T-cell repertoires from blood. Once sampling was done, hyperthyroidism patients were given methimazole at a starting dose of 30 mg daily, whereas ophthalmopathy patients were given high-dose intravenous methylprednisolone. The paper describes TCR Vbeta CDR3 sequencing of fewer than 150 peripheral blood samples, made up of approximately 40 ophthalmopathy patients, roughly 72 hyperthyroidism patients and some 17 progressor patients. Broader findings and caveats from the paper: Most expanded thyroid clonotypes (frequency above 0.001) were also detected in blood, suggesting blood repertoires may reflect thyroid immune responses. During validation, the model predicted progression to ophthalmopathy a median of about 6.3 months ahead of onset, with 60% to 71% sensitivity and 72% to 80% specificity. In cross-validation, a model built on a 13 V-J signature told ophthalmopathy apart from stable hyperthyroidism with 87.88% sensitivity and roughly 83% specificity, and in testing the same model reached 80%/75%. No statistical method was used to set the sample size in advance, and investigators knew the group allocation.

This clonotype appeared many times. Its antigen specificity is not known. Base qualities were left out, and no much larger clone turns up one base away. Per the germline V gene, SGHAT is the CDR1 and FQNNGV is the CDR2. V drops 5 bases and J drops 4 bases, leaving 17 bases in between. The CDR3 sequence holds 15 residues, the cysteine and phenylalanine included. Just CDR3 DNA is preserved here, 45 bases in frame from base 1. Any patient with an uncontrolled infection, another autoimmune disease, pregnancy or lactation was excluded. Diagnoses relied on clinical symptoms, serum thyroxine and TRAb, thyroid ultrasound and orbital computed tomography. Total RNA was extracted using Trizol reagent, and RNA quality was assessed on an Agilent 2100 Bioanalyzer. TCR beta CDR3 regions were amplified from RNA transcripts. The TCR CDR3 was subjected to a first round of RT-PCR using the HTBI primer set and the Qiagen OneStep RT-PCR kit. Libraries were constructed in a second round of multiplex PCR, after which size selection and purification were carried out. The libraries were sequenced on an Illumina HiSeq2000 using paired-end 100 bp reads. For the original study's pipeline: Raw data were processed with SOAPnuke, discarding reads with adapters, uncalled bases, mean Phred below 15, or no exact constant-primer or identifier match. COPE v1.2.5 was used to merge high-quality paired reads, and clonotypes were defined as unique nucleotide sequences. Clonotypes were aligned to IMGT TRBV, TRBD and TRBJ reference segments using MiTCR v1.1. The analysis was restricted to V-J combinations with a frequency above 0.0001, which together covered about 99% of the repertoires. The TCS score was defined as F50 (clonal expansion) divided by E x V (chaos), with BLOSUM62-based TCRdist calculated between CDR3 peptides within each V-J. Welch's t-statistics and random forest reduced 500 to 550 V-J features to roughly 13, which were used in a naive Bayes classifier (R e1071). The similarity between thyroid and blood repertoires was quantified using the Morisita-Horn index. TCRdb took the public reads, trimmed them with fastp at Q25, ran MiXCR for clone calling and kept in-frame beta chains. CDR3 protein sequences are deduplicated, and each keeps its most common genes and DNA. The V and J calls reflect TCRdb's pipeline rather than the authors' work. The sample records around 620,000 distinct CDR3 sequences, roughly 46% of which are singletons. In total, the top ten clones hold 15% to 20% of the sample.

The chain uses TRBV11-2 and TRBJ1-2, with a weak D call of TRBD1 (6 bases match). Input material: peripheral blood or thyroid tissue (not recorded which). The sequence was collected from an adult woman with Graves' disease, either hyperthyroidism or ophthalmopathy (not recorded which). The bases are TGTGCCAGCAGCCGCCGAGGGGGGAGTAGCTATGGCTACACCTTC. This yields the protein CASSRRGGSSYGYTF.